Below, 9 T cell receptor beta chains from the same sample are listed, as sequenced in a study of blood T cells in healthy people across ages. Next came a second PCR, run for roughly 6 to 11 cycles, which used a sample-barcoded 5' primer along with a J-beta primer mix. Each CDR3 protein is one row after TCRdb ran MiXCR on the 5' RACE reads. The data contain around 800,000 distinct CDR3 sequences, around 62% of them singletons. The sequenced sample was blood. The receptor source for this set is a man younger than 40 in good health.

The chain uses TRBV3-1 and TRBJ2-2; D remains unclear. The ends were cut back, 1 base at V and 0 bases at J, with 3 bases in the middle. Looked up from germline, CDR1 is LGHDT and CDR2 is YNNKEL (reference sequence). The CDR3 length is 14 residues. The CDR3 protein is CASSQGSNTGELFF. The CDR3 DNA is TGTGCCAGCAGCCAAGGGTCGAACACCGGGGAGCTGTTTTTT. The variable domain in full, completed from reference TRBV3-1 and TRBJ2-2, reads DTAVSQTPKYLVTQMGNDKSIKCEQNLGHDTMYWYKQDSKKFLKIMFSYNNKELIINETVPNRFSPKSPDKAHLNLHINSLELGDSAVYFCASSQGSNTGELFFGEGSRLTVL.

The chain uses TRBV9 and TRBJ2-6, with TRBD1 matching 7 bases. The CDR3 is 16 residues long. Germline V lookup: CDR1 SGDLS, CDR2 YYNGEE. V shed 2 bases and J 4 bases; nucleotides not matched to a gene: 6. This chain's CDR3 is CASSVQTGPGANVLTF. Written as DNA, the CDR3 is TGTGCCAGCAGCGTTCAGACAGGGCCCGGGGCCAACGTCCTGACTTTC.

The V and J genes are TRBV7-2 and TRBJ2-1; 10 bases align to TRBD1. Judging by the DNA end, TRBJ2-7 fits better; the J call may be wrong. CDR1 and CDR2 from the germline V gene are SGHTA and FQGNSA. The CDR3 has 19 residues. The CDR3 nucleotides read TGTGCCAGCAGCCAATTTGCGGGACAGGGGTTCCCCCCCCTCTACGAGCAGTACTTC. Amino acids: CASSQFAGQGFPPLYEQYF.

This chain joins TRBV9 and TRBJ2-1; unclear D gene. Germline V lookup: CDR1 SGDLS, CDR2 YYNGEE. Trimming stripped 2 bases from V and 5 bases from J, with 11 bases between. This CDR3 is 14 amino acids long. In nucleotides, the CDR3 is TGTGCCAGCAGCGTTACTGGAAATCACAATGAGCAGTTCTTC. It translates to CASSVTGNHNEQFF.

This sequence joins TRBV7-2 and TRBJ2-1; no clear D. The germline V and J ends were trimmed by 2 bases and 7 bases, with 6 bases remaining between them. CDR3 length: 12 amino acids. Germline V CDR1 and CDR2: SGHTA, FQGNSA. The CDR3 spells CASSLYRNEQFF. CDR3 bases: TGTGCCAGCAGCTTATATCGGAATGAGCAGTTCTTC.

The chain couples TRBV12-3 or TRBV12-4 to TRBJ2-7; D is ambiguous. The J call could be wrong; TRBJ2-5 is a better fit for the DNA end. The length of the CDR3 is 13 residues. This CDR3 reads CASSIDPPETQYF. Written as DNA, the CDR3 is TGTGCCAGCAGTATTGATCCTCCGGAGACCCAGTACTTC.

At least ten counts were recorded for this clonotype. V and J are TRBV4-2 and TRBJ2-5; TRBD2 aligns across 8 bases. The J segment lost 2 bases and the V segment lost 4 bases, leaving 6 bases of the junction unmatched. The germline V gene encodes CDR1 LGHNA and CDR2 YNFKEQ. This CDR3 is built from 15 residues. CDR3 nucleotides: TGTGCCAGCAGCCCCCGCGCTAGCGGGCAAGAGACCCAGTACTTC. Translation gives CASSPRASGQETQYF.

There are a few counts of this clonotype. The V call is TRBV19, the J call TRBJ2-7, with TRBD1 identical over 10 bases. The germline V gene encodes CDR1 LNHDA and CDR2 SQIVND (reference sequence). The length of the CDR3 is 13 residues. The CDR3 nucleotides read TGTGCTAGCACCGGGACAGGGGCCTACGAGCAGTACTTC. Translating it yields CASTGTGAYEQYF.

This clonotype was seen only a few times. This sequence joins TRBV12-3 or TRBV12-4 and TRBJ1-1; no firm D call. V gave up 6 bases and J gave up 11 bases, with 19 bases separating them. CDR3 size: 13 residues. The DNA of the CDR3 is TGTGCCAGCAGCCGGGGTAACCGCGACGGGGCTTTCTTT. Translation: CASSRGNRDGAFF.